This paragraph covers one TCR beta chain sequence. This specimen comes from a study of CD8 T cells in Susac syndrome. The V end was cut by 6 bases, the J end by 0 bases, with 12 bases between. Germline CDR1 SNHLY, CDR2 FYNNEI. The CDR3 is 14 residues long. With random hexamers, reverse transcription was performed on 0.5 to 1 ug of RNA. Each CDR3 protein gets one entry after TCRdb re-called the immunoSEQ multiplex PCR reads with MiXCR. The sample has 150,000 to 200,000 distinct CDR3 sequences, approximately 94% seen once. The TCR comes from a human donor with multiple sclerosis. Sequenced: CD4+ T cells from PBMCs. V and J are TRBV2 and TRBJ2-7, with D perhaps TRBD2 (5 bases). DNA for the CDR3: TGTGCCAGCAGACCCCTGGGGAGCTCCTACGAGCAGTACTTC. Translating gives CASRPLGSSYEQYF. The full variable domain, in which reference TRBV2 and TRBJ2-7 provide the parts outside the CDR3, is EPEVTQTPSHQVTQMGQEVILRCVPISNHLYFYWYRQILGQKVEFLVSFYNNEISEKSEIFDDQFSVERPDGSNFTLKIRSTKLEDSAMYFCASRPLGSSYEQYFGPGTRLTVT.